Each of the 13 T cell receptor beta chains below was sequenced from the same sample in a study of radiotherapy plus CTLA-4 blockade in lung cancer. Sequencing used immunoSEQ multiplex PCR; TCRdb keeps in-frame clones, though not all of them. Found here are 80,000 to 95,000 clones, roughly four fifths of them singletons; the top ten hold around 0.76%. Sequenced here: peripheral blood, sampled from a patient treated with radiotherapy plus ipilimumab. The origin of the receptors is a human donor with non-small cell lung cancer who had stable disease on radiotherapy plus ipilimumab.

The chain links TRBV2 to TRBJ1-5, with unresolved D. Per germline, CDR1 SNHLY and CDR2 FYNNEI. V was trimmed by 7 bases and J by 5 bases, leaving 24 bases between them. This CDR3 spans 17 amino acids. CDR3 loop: CASTKGRPESFDQPQHF. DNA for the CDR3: TGTGCCAGCACCAAAGGACGGCCCGAGTCGTTTGATCAGCCCCAGCATTTT.

Here the CDR3 reads CASSRNQETQYF. CDR3 nucleotide sequence: TGCGCCAGCAGCCGCAACCAAGAGACCCAGTACTTC. The V and J genes are TRBV5-1 and TRBJ2-5; no clear D. V lost 4 bases to trimming and J lost 0 bases, with 4 bases between them. In germline, CDR1 is SGHRS, CDR2 YFSETQ. The CDR3 is made up of 12 amino acids.

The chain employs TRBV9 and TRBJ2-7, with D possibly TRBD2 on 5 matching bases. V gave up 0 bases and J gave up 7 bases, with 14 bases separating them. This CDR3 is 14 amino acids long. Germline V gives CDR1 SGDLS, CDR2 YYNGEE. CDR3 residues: CASSVVGEMGEQYF. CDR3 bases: TGTGCCAGCAGCGTAGTCGGGGAGATGGGGGAGCAGTACTTC.

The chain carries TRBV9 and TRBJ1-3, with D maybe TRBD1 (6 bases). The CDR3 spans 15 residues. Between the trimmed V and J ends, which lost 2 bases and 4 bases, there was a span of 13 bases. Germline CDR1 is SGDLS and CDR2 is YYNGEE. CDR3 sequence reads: CASSVTGTRGNTIYF. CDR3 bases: TGTGCCAGCAGCGTGACAGGAACTAGGGGAAACACCATATATTTT. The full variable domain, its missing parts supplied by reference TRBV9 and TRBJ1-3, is DSGVTQTPKHLITATGQRVTLRCSPRSGDLSVYWYQQSLDQGLQFLIQYYNGEERAKGNILERFSAQQFPDLHSELNLSSLELGDSALYFCASSVTGTRGNTIYFGEGSWLTVV.

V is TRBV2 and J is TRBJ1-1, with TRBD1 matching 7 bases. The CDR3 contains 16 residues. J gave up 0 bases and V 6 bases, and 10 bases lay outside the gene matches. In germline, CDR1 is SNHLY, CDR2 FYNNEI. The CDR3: CASRGDGTALNTEAFF. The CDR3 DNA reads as TGTGCCAGCAGGGGAGACGGGACAGCACTGAACACTGAAGCTTTCTTT.

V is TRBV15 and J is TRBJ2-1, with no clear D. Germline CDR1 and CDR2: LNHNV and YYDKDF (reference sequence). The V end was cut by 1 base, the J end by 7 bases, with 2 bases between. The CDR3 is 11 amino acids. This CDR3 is CATSRVNEQFF. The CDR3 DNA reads TGTGCCACCAGCAGAGTTAATGAGCAGTTCTTC.

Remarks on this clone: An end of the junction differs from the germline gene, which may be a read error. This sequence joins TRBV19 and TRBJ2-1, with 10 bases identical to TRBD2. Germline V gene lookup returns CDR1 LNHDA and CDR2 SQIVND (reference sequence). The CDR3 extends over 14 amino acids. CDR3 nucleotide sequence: TGTGCCAGTAGCGAAAGCGGGGGGGCCCCATACCGGGTCTTC. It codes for CASSESGGAPYRVF. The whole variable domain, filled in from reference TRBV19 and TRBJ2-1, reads DGGITQSPKYLFRKEGQNVTLSCEQNLNHDAMYWYRQDPGQGLRLIYYSQIVNDFQKGDIAEGYSVSREKKESFPLTVTSAQKNPTAFYLCASSESGGAPYRVFGPGTRLTVL.

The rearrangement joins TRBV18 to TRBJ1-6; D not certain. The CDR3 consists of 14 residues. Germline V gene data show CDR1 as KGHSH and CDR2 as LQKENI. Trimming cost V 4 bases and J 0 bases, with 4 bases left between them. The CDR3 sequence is CASSRDSYNSPLHF. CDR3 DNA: TGTGCCAGCTCACGCGACTCCTATAATTCACCCCTCCACTTT.

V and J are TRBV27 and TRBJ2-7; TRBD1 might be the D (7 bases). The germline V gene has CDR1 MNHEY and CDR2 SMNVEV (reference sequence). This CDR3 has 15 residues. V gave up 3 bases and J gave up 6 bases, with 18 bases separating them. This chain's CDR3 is CASSFTTQGGSEQYF. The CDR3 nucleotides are TGTGCCAGCAGTTTCACAACCCAGGGGGGAAGCGAGCAGTACTTC.

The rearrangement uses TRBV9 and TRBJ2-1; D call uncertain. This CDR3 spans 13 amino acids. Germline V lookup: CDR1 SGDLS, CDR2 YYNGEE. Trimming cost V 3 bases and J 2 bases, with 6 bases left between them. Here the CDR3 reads CASSDRAYNEQFF. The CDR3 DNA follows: TGTGCCAGCAGCGACCGGGCCTACAATGAGCAGTTCTTC.

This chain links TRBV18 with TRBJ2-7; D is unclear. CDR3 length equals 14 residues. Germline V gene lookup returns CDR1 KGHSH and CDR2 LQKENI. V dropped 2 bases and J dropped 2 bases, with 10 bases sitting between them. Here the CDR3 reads CASSPSTPTYEQYF. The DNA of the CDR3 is TGTGCCAGCTCACCATCTACACCTACCTACGAGCAGTACTTC.

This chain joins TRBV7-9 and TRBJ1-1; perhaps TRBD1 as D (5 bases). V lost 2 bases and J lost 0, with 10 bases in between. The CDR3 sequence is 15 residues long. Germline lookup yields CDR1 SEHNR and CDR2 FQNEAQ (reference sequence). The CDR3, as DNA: TGTGCCAGCAGCTTACCACTACAGGTGAACACTGAAGCTTTCTTT. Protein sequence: CASSLPLQVNTEAFF.

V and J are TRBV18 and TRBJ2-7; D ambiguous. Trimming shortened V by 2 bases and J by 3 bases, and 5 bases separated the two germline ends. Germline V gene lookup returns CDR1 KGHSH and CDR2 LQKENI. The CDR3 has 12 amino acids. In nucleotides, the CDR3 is TGTGCCAGCTCACCAAAAAACTACGAGCAGTACTTC. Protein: CASSPKNYEQYF. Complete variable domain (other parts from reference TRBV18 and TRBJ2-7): NAGVMQNPRHLVRRRGQEARLRCSPMKGHSHVYWYRQLPEEGLKFMVYLQKENIIDESGMPKERFSAEFPKEGPSILRIQQVVRGDSAAYFCASSPKNYEQYFGPGTRLTVT.